This T cell receptor beta chain was sequenced in a study of blood T cell repertoires in COVID-19. Overall study context: PBMCs, B-cell-depleted T cells, or T cells were the source of the cDNA or gDNA that made up the material.

The CDR3 has 11 amino acids. The ends were cut back, 2 bases at V and 7 bases at J, with 6 bases in the middle. CDR1 ENHRY and CDR2 SYGVKD come from the germline V gene. As processed by the authors: Reference gene primer amplification gave nucleated cell count estimates. Here immunoSEQ multiplex PCR was the method, and the copy in TCRdb shows in-frame clones only, minus some. That table gives V, J and clone size, and the DNA gave D and trimming. The repertoire includes 110,000 to 150,000 clones, 75% to 90% of them detected once, and 3.5% to 4% sits in the top ten. Sequencing used peripheral blood. This receptor was taken from a man between 70 and 80 years old who had recovered from COVID-19. This chain connects TRBV10-3 to TRBJ2-7, with D uncertain. CDR3 nucleotides: TGTGCCATCAGTGAGCGCAGGGAGCAGTACTTC. Translated, it gives CAISERREQYF.